This T cell receptor beta chain was retrieved from a study of control samples from healthy donors and cancer patients. Repertoires were generated with immunoSEQ multiplex PCR, while TCRdb's copy carries only in-frame clones and drops some. This repertoire shows 95,000 to 150,000 clones, 70% to 90% found once; its top ten account for over 2.5%. The CDR3 runs 14 residues. V gave up 3 bases and J gave up 7 bases, with 12 bases separating them. CDR1 is MNHEY and CDR2 is SMNVEV in the germline V gene (reference sequence). This TCR came from a man aged 55 to 70 in good health. The rearrangement links TRBV27 to TRBJ1-4, with D possibly TRBD1 on 5 matching bases. Sequenced material: blood. CDR3: CASSFSGKSEKLFF. In DNA, the CDR3 is TGTGCCAGCAGTTTCTCAGGGAAGAGTGAAAAACTGTTTTTT.